This record concerns one T cell receptor (beta chain) sequence. This entry is derived from a study of shared clonotypes between healthy human individuals. This CDR3 is 15 amino acids long. Germline V CDR1 and CDR2: SGHRS, YFSETQ. V lost 8 bases and J lost 0, with 16 bases in between. Clones were read by immunoSEQ multiplex PCR, and TCRdb kept only the in-frame ones, dropping some. The data hold roughly 2,500,000 clones, with more than 85% observed a single time. The chain uses TRBV5-1 and TRBJ2-3, with D possibly TRBD2 on 7 matching bases. This clonotype was obtained from a man aged 18 to 30 in good health. Some clones in this sample may be carry-over from other donors' samples. Material for sequencing was naive CD4+ T cells from PBMCs. As for subset: CD45RA+ positively selected. The CDR3 loop reads CASQPGGLSTDTQYF. As DNA, the CDR3 is TGCGCCAGTCAACCCGGGGGGCTGAGCACAGATACGCAGTATTTT.